This T cell receptor beta chain was retrieved from a study of T cells expressing NK-cell markers. TCRdb re-called the 5' RACE reads; one entry per CDR3 protein, DNA not given. There are 500,000 to 700,000 distinct CDR3 sequences in the sample, with under 4.5% held by the top ten. Germline V gives CDR1 MNHEY, CDR2 SVGAGI. The CDR3 has 15 amino acids. The chain carries TRBV6-5 and TRBJ1-5. The clonotype was recovered from a man younger than 35 in good health. The source material was blood T cells: a sorted CD56 or NKG2C T cell subset, CD4+ or CD8+ T cells, or bulk PBMC T cells (not recorded which). This CDR3 is CASSYLDQSNQPQHF.